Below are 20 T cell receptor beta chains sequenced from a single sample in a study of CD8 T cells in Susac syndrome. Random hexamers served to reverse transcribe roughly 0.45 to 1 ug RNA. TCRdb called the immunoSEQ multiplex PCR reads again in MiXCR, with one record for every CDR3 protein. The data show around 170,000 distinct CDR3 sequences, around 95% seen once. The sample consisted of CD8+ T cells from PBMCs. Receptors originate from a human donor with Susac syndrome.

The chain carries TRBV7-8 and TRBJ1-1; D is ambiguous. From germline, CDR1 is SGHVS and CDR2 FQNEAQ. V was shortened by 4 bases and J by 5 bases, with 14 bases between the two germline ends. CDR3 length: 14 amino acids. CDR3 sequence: CASSSFGYSTEAFF. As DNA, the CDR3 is TGTGCCAGCAGCTCGTTCGGGTATTCAACTGAAGCTTTCTTT. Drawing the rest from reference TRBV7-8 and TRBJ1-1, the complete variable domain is GAGVSQSPRYKVAKRGQDVALRCDPISGHVSLFWYQQALGQGPEFLTYFQNEAQLDKSGLPSDRFFAERPEGSVSTLKIQRTQQEDSAVYLCASSSFGYSTEAFFGQGTRLTVV.

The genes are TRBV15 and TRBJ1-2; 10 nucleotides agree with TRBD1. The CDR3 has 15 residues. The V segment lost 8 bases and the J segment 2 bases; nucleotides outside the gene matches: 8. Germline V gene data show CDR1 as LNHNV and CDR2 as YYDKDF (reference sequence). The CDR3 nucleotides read TGTGCCACCCGGGACAGGGGAGGGTTCAACTATGGCTACACCTTC. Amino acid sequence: CATRDRGGFNYGYTF.

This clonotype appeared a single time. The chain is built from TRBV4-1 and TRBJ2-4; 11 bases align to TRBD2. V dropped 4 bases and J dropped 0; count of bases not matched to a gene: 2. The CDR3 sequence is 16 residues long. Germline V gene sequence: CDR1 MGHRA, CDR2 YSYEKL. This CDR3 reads CASSPGLAGAKNIQYF. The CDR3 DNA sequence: TGCGCCAGCAGCCCAGGACTAGCGGGAGCCAAAAACATTCAGTACTTC.

The CDR3 spells CASSPTGSSDTEAFF. As DNA, the CDR3 is TGTGCCAGCAGCCCAACAGGGAGCTCAGACACTGAAGCTTTCTTT. The rearrangement uses TRBV7-3 and TRBJ1-1; D might be TRBD1 (6 bases). The CDR3 sequence is 15 residues long. Germline V gene lookup returns CDR1 SGHTA and CDR2 FQGTGA. V was shortened by 5 bases and J by 3 bases, with 16 bases between the two germline ends.

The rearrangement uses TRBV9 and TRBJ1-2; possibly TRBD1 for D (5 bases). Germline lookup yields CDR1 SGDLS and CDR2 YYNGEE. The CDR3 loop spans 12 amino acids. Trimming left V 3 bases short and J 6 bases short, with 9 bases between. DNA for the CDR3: TGTGCCAGCAGCGGGGGGAAAGATGGCTACACCTTC. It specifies CASSGGKDGYTF.

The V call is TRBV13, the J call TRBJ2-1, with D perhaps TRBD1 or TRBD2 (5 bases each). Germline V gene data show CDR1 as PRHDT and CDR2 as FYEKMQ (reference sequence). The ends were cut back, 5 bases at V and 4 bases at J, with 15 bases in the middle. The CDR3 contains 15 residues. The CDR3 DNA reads TGTGCCAGCAGCGGGACCGGGACCGGGTACAATGAGCAGTTCTTC. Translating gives CASSGTGTGYNEQFF.

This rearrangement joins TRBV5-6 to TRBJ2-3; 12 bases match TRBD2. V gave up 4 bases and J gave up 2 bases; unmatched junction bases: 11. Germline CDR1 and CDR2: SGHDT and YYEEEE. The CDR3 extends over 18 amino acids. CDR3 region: CASSLGTSGPSPTDTQYF. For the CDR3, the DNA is TGTGCCAGCAGCCTCGGGACTAGCGGGCCAAGCCCCACAGATACGCAGTATTTT.

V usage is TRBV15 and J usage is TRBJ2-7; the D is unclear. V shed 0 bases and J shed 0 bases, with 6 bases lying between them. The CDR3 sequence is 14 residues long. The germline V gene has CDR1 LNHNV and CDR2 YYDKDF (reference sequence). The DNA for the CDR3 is TGTGCCACCAGCAGAGATGAAGGCTCCTACGAGCAGTACTTC. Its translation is CATSRDEGSYEQYF.

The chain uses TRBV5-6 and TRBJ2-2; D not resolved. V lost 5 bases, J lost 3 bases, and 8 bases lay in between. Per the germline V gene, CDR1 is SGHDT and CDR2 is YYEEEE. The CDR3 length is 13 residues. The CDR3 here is CASSTADTGELFF. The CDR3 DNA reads TGTGCCAGCAGTACCGCCGACACCGGGGAGCTGTTTTTT.

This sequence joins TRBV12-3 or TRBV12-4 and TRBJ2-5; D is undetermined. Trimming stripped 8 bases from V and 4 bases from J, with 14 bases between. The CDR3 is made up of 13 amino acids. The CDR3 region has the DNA TGTGCCAGCTCACCTGACGGGTTAGAGACCCAGTACTTC. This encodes CASSPDGLETQYF.

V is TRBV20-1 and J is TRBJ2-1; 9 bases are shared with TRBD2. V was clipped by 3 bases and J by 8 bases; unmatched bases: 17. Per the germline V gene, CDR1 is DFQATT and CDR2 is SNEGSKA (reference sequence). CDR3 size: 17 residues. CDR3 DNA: TGCAGTGCTAGTCGGTACAGTAGCGGGAGACCCGAGGATGAGCAGTTCTTC. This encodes CSASRYSSGRPEDEQFF.

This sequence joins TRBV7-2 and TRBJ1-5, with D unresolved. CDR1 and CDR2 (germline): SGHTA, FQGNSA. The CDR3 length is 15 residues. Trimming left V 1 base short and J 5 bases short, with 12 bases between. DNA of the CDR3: TGTGCCAGCAGCTTAGAGTCATATGAGGATCAGCCCCAGCATTTT. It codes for CASSLESYEDQPQHF.

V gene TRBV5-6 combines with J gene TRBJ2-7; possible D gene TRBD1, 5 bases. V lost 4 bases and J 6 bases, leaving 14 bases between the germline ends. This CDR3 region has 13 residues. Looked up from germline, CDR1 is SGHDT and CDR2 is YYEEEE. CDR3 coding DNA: TGTGCCAGCAGCATAGCTCAGGGAAGCGAGCAGTACTTC. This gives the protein CASSIAQGSEQYF.

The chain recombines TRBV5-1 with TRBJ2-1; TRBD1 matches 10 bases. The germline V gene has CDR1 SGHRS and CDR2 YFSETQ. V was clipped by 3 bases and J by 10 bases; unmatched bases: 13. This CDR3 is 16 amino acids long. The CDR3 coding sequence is TGCGCCAGCAGCTCGGCGGGGACAGGGGCCCTCAGGGAGCAGTTCTTC. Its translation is CASSSAGTGALREQFF.

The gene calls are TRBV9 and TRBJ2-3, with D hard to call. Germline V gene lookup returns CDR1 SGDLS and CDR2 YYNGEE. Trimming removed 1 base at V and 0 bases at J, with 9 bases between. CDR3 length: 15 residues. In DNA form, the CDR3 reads TGTGCCAGCAGCGTACAGGCTGTAAGCACAGATACGCAGTATTTT. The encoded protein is CASSVQAVSTDTQYF.

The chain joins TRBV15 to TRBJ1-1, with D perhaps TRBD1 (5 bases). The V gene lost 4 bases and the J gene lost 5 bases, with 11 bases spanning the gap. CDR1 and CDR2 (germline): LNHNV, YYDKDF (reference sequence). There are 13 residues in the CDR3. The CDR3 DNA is TGTGCCACCAGCAACCAGGGCTGGACTGAAGCTTTCTTT. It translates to CATSNQGWTEAFF.

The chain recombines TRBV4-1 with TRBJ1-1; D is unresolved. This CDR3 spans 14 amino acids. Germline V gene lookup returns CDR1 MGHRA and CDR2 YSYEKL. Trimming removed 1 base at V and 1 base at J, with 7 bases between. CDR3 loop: CASSQGAPNTEAFF. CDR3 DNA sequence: TGCGCCAGCAGCCAAGGGGCACCGAACACTGAAGCTTTCTTT.

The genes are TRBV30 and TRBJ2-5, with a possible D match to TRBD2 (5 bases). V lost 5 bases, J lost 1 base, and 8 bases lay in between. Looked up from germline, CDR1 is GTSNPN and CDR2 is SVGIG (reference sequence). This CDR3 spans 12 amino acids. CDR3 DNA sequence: TGTGCCTGGGGAGGCACCCAAGAGACCCAGTACTTC. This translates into CAWGGTQETQYF.

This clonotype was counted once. CDR3 sequence: CASSEASSLAIIGQPQHF. The CDR3 DNA sequence: TGTGCCAGCAGTGAAGCGAGCTCTCTTGCCATTATAGGTCAGCCCCAGCATTTT. The genes are TRBV6-1 and TRBJ1-5; D remains ambiguous. The CDR3 loop spans 18 amino acids. Germline V gene lookup returns CDR1 MNHNS and CDR2 SASEGT. V lost 0 bases and J 6 bases, leaving 21 bases between the germline ends.

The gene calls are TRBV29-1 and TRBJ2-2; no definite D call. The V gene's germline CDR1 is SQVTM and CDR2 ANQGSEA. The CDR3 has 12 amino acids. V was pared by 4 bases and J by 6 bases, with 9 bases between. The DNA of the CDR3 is TGCAGCGTTGTCCTTTGGGCCGGGGAGCTGTTTTTT. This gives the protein CSVVLWAGELFF.